The clone carrying this T cell receptor (beta chain) was seen at least ten times. Its antigen is not known. This specimen belongs to a study of cytomegalovirus exposure and HLA in healthy donors. Study information: Early released data had about 80 million unique TCRs, all coming from HLA-typed donors.

Findings and limits, study-wide: TCR beta chains numbering 150 to 200 were designated cytomegalovirus-associated.

The primer mix had 60 Vbeta and 13 Jbeta primers. The repertoire was sequenced with immunoSEQ multiplex PCR; TCRdb's copy has only in-frame clones and lacks some. The sample consists of around 68,000 clones, approximately 77% of them appearing once. The sequenced sample was PBMCs. The receptor was derived from a woman aged 30 to 39 in good health and CMV-seropositive.

CDR3 sequence (DNA): TGTGCCAGCAGCGCTCGGACAGGGGGTTATGCCGAGCAGTACTTC. It is translated as CASSARTGGYAEQYF. The chain recombines TRBV5-5 with TRBJ2-7, with 10 nucleotides matching TRBD1. Germline V CDR1 and CDR2: SGHKS, YYEKEE (reference sequence). The junction had 10 bases not matched to a gene; V was cut back by 4 bases and J by 6 bases. This CDR3 spans 15 amino acids.